The sequence of this T cell receptor beta chain was determined in a study of beta chain features in type 1 diabetes. Study overall: Healthy donors and patients had similar age, gender and cell yields.

Study observations and caveats: PCR, the amplification step, might favor shorter templates, equally in patients and controls.

This CDR3 contains 16 residues. After removal of 2 bases from V and 1 base from J, the junction contained 9 bases not matched to a gene. Germline V lookup: CDR1 GTSNPN, CDR2 SVGIG (reference sequence). It was via CD45RO/CCR7/CD25/CD127/CD95/CD27 that CD4+ naive, central memory, regulatory and stem cell-like memory cells were sorted. This clone was recorded many times. The antigen remains undetermined. Reverse transcribing all isolated RNA meant expressed TCRB transcripts were sequenced. Here immunoSEQ multiplex PCR was the method, and the copy in TCRdb shows in-frame clones only, minus some. The table lists some 150,000 clones, 11% of them singletons.

What was sequenced was central memory CD4+ T cells from blood. V usage is TRBV30 and J usage is TRBJ2-7; 9 bases are shared with TRBD1. This TCR was sampled from a man aged 18 to 29 in good health. The CDR3 DNA follows: TGTGCCTGGAGTCGAGGGGGGACAGGGTGGTCCTACGAGCAGTACTTC. Protein sequence: CAWSRGGTGWSYEQYF.